The present T cell receptor beta chain was sequenced within a study of T cells in Graves' hyperthyroidism and ophthalmopathy. Whole-study findings and limits: A median around six months before onset, the model predicted ophthalmopathy. Most clonotypes expanded in thyroid above 0.001 were likewise present in blood.

Worth noting for this clonotype: What it binds is not known.

Trimming took off 0 bases at V and 2 bases at J, with 6 bases between the two ends. Germline V gives CDR1 SGHRS, CDR2 YFSETQ. The CDR3 consists of 14 residues. TCR beta CDR3 sequences were amplified from RNA transcripts. The HTBI primer set was used in a first-round RT-PCR of the TCR CDR3. TCRdb used MiXCR to reprocess the multiplex PCR reads, holding one entry per CDR3 protein. The table shows some 530,000 distinct CDR3 sequences, with under 25% occurring only once. Ophthalmopathy in the patients scored at least 3 on Clinical Activity Score and at least 4 on NOSPECS grade, lasting under 3 months. This clonotype was sampled from a woman aged 70-85 years with Graves' ophthalmopathy. The sequencing input was blood. The rearrangement uses TRBV5-1 and TRBJ1-3; D unclear. CDR3 residues: CASSLVAAGNTIYF. CDR3 in DNA: TGCGCCAGCAGCTTGGTGGCAGCTGGAAACACCATATATTTT.